This is a list of T cell receptor beta chains from one sample in a study of blood T cell repertoires in COVID-19. Profiled with immunoSEQ multiplex PCR; TCRdb holds only in-frame clones, not every one. The sample has 200,000 or so clones; roughly 80% are singletons. Sequenced sample: PBMCs or T cells enriched from blood (not recorded which). Source of these receptors: a man in his forties or fifties who had recovered from COVID-19. Both conserved end residues are part of each CDR3. A D gene is named only where the DNA matches it firmly. Clone size is given for some rows only: seen once, a few or many times, or a class if the clone is expanded.

V gene	clone size	J gene	D gene	CDR3 length	CDR3 DNA	CDR3 protein
TRBV6-5	.	TRBJ1-6	.	15	TGTGCCAGCATCAAATCCGGGACACCCGATTCACCCCTCCACTTT	CASIKSGTPDSPLHF
TRBV15	once	TRBJ1-1	.	15	TGTGCCACCAGCAGAGTCGCTTTAGTCAACACTGAAGCTTTCTTT	CATSRVALVNTEAFF
TRBV4-1	.	TRBJ2-1	.	14	TGCGCCAGCAGCCAAGATGATGTCAGCAATGAGCAGTTCTTC	CASSQDDVSNEQFF
TRBV6-6	.	TRBJ1-2	.	14	TGTGCCAGCAGTTACGTTATACAGGGTGATGGCTACACCTTC	CASSYVIQGDGYTF
TRBV30	.	TRBJ2-7	.	12	TGTGCCTGGAGTCGGGGTATTAGCGAGCAGTACTTC	CAWSRGISEQYF
TRBV6-1	.	TRBJ2-7	.	14	TGTGCCAGCAGTGAAGAAGGGGCGTCAAGCGAGCAGTACTTC	CASSEEGASSEQYF
TRBV6-5	.	TRBJ1-3	.	15	TGTGCCAGCAGTTACTCGAAACGTCACGGGGACACCATATATTTT	CASSYSKRHGDTIYF
TRBV28	.	TRBJ1-5	.	14	TGTGCCAGCAGCAAGCGGGAGGCTCATCAGCCCCAGCATTTT	CASSKREAHQPQHF
TRBV7-9	few	TRBJ1-1	.	16	TGTGCCAGCAGCAAATCGGGGTCAGGGGCCGGCACTGAAGCTTTCTTT	CASSKSGSGAGTEAFF
TRBV6-5	.	TRBJ2-7	TRBD1	14	TGTGCCAGCAGCAATTGGGACAGGGAAGGGGAGCAGTACTTC	CASSNWDREGEQYF
TRBV7-9	.	TRBJ2-5	TRBD1	14	TGTGCCAGCAGCTCCACAGGGGTCGGGGAGACCCAGTACTTC	CASSSTGVGETQYF
TRBV4-3	.	TRBJ2-1	.	14	TGCGCCAGCAGCCAACAACAGGGTTTCAACGAGCAGTTCTTC	CASSQQQGFNEQFF
TRBV5-8	.	TRBJ2-3	TRBD1	15	TGTGCCAGCAGCTTGCAGGGGACAGGCACAGATACGCAGTATTTT	CASSLQGTGTDTQYF
TRBV10-3	.	TRBJ2-2	.	13	TGTGCCATCAGGAACTATAACACCGGGGAGCTGTTTTTT	CAIRNYNTGELFF
TRBV11-2	.	TRBJ2-3	TRBD2	18	TGTGCCAGCAGCTTAAGGGGGACTAGCGGGACCAACACAGATACGCAGTATTTT	CASSLRGTSGTNTDTQYF
TRBV9	.	TRBJ2-5	.	14	TGTGCCAGCAGCCTCCGAGGTTCTCAAGAGACCCAGTACTTC	CASSLRGSQETQYF
TRBV19	.	TRBJ1-1	.	15	TGTGCCAGTAGGAAGGCCGGACAGATGAACACTGAAGCTTTCTTT	CASRKAGQMNTEAFF
TRBV10-3	.	TRBJ1-2	TRBD1	13	TGTGCCATCAGTGAAGGGACAGGGTATGGCTACACCTTC	CAISEGTGYGYTF
TRBV30	.	TRBJ1-2	.	11	TGTGCCGCCTACACAGGGAGTGGCTACACCTTC	CAAYTGSGYTF
TRBV7-2	.	TRBJ2-7	TRBD1	13	TGTGCCAGCAGCTTCGGGACAGAATACGAGCAGTACTTC	CASSFGTEYEQYF
TRBV6-5	.	TRBJ1-1	.	16	TGTGCCAGCAGTTACTCTGCCCCTGGGCAGGGTTACCAAGCTTTCTTT	CASSYSAPGQGYQAFF
TRBV24-1	.	TRBJ2-2	TRBD2	15	TGTGCCACCAGTGATTCCGGGGGGATATCCGGGGAGCTGTTTTTT	CATSDSGGISGELFF
TRBV16	.	TRBJ2-7	.	12	TGTGCCAGCAGCCAAGAGGGCTCTAGGCCATACTTC	CASSQEGSRPYF
TRBV30	.	TRBJ1-1	.	13	TGTGCCTGGAGTCACAGGGAGTACACTGAAGCTTTCTTT	CAWSHREYTEAFF
TRBV2	.	TRBJ2-4	.	14	TGTGCCAGCACCTGGGCTTCAGCCAAAAACATTCAGTACTTC	CASTWASAKNIQYF
TRBV10-3	.	TRBJ1-2	.	13	TGTGCCATCAGTGAGTCGATCGGGGAAGGCTACACCTTC	CAISESIGEGYTF
TRBV4-1	.	TRBJ2-7	TRBD2	18	TGCGCCAGCAGCCACTCCCCGGGGGGGAGTACCGAGACCCACGAGCAGTACTTC	CASSHSPGGSTETHEQYF
TRBV6-5	.	TRBJ1-1	.	14	TGTGCCAGCTCACTGGGACTACTGAACACTGAAGCTTTCTTT	CASSLGLLNTEAFF
TRBV3-1/TRBV3-2	.	TRBJ2-7	.	16	TGTGCCAGCAGCCTATCTGGCAGGCGTGAGTCCTACGAGCAGTACTTC	CASSLSGRRESYEQYF
TRBV19	.	TRBJ1-1	.	13	TGTGCCAGTAGTATATACCAGGGCACTGAAGCTTTCTTT	CASSIYQGTEAFF
TRBV7-9	.	TRBJ1-3	.	13	TGTGCCAGCAGCCCCAGGGAGGGACACACCATATATTTT	CASSPREGHTIYF
TRBV11-3	once	TRBJ2-1	.	13	TGTGCCAGCAGCTTGGTCGGGGGCAATGAGCAGTTCTTC	CASSLVGGNEQFF
TRBV11-2	once	TRBJ2-1	.	15	TGTGCCAGCAGCTTAGGATTTTCCGGGGGTAGTGAGCAGTTCTTC	CASSLGFSGGSEQFF
TRBV7-9	.	TRBJ1-2	TRBD1	14	TGTGCCAGCAGCCGTACAGGGGGTTACTATGGCTACACCTTC	CASSRTGGYYGYTF
TRBV5-1	.	TRBJ1-4	.	14	TGCGCCAGCAGCACCGGGACTAAAGGCGAAAAACTGTTTTTT	CASSTGTKGEKLFF
TRBV5-1	once	TRBJ2-1	TRBD2	14	TGCGCCAGCAGCACTAGCGGGGACTACAATGAGCAGTTCTTC	CASSTSGDYNEQFF
TRBV19	.	TRBJ2-3	TRBD2	18	TGTGCCAGTAGTCGCAACCGTCTAGCGGGGGGGCAAGCAGATACGCAGTATTTT	CASSRNRLAGGQADTQYF
TRBV9	.	TRBJ2-5	TRBD2	18	TGTGCCAGCAGCATTAGGGGTGGTAGCGGGGGGACGGGAGAGACCCAGTACTTC	CASSIRGGSGGTGETQYF
TRBV5-1	once	TRBJ2-5	.	14	TGCGCCAGCAGCTTGGTCGGGGTTCAAGAGACCCAGTACTTC	CASSLVGVQETQYF
TRBV29-1	.	TRBJ1-2	.	13	TGCAGCGCGATGGACAGCAGGTATAATGGCTACACCTTC	CSAMDSRYNGYTF
TRBV11-3	.	TRBJ1-3	.	14	TGTGCCAGCAGCCAAGGACAGTCTGGAAACACCATATATTTT	CASSQGQSGNTIYF
TRBV10-3	.	TRBJ1-4	.	13	TGTGCCATCAGTGAGTCCCAGGGGGAAAAACTGTTTTTT	CAISESQGEKLFF